This T cell receptor (beta chain) was identified during a study of blood T cell repertoires in COVID-19. Study overall: From T cells, B-cell-depleted T cells, or PBMCs came the material, which was cDNA or gDNA.

This CDR3 region has 12 residues. Germline V gene sequence: CDR1 LNHNV, CDR2 YYDKDF (reference sequence). Trimming took 3 bases from V and 3 from J, leaving 3 bases between them. The assay was immunoSEQ multiplex PCR, and TCRdb's table has in-frame clones only and misses some. The sample records under 350,000 clones, roughly 89% being singletons. This chain joins TRBV15 and TRBJ1-3; D is undetermined. The sequenced sample was PBMCs or T cells enriched from blood (not recorded which). The TCR originated in a woman aged 55-75 years who had recovered from COVID-19. The CDR3 sequence is CATSSSGNTIYF. The CDR3, as DNA: TGTGCCACCAGCAGTAGTGGAAACACCATATATTTT.